The rows below give T cell receptor beta chains drawn from one sample of a study of T cell repertoires in cytomegalovirus infection. TCRdb re-called the reads with MiXCR, one entry per CDR3 protein. Of 900,000 to 950,000 distinct CDR3 sequences listed, approximately 30% are singletons. Antigens of these TCRs are unknown. The sequencing used cultured CD8+ T cells from PBMCs, collected from culture after CMV antigen stimulation. The receptors here all came from a human donor in good health (CMV status not recorded). Some clones in this sample may be carry-over from other donors' samples. The CDR3 runs from the conserved cysteine through the conserved F or W. A D gene is named only where the DNA matches it firmly. Size tells how often a clone was seen (once, few, many) or the class of an expanded clone, and some rows leave it out.

D gene	V gene	J gene	clone size	CDR3 protein	CDR3 DNA
TRBD2	TRBV27	TRBJ2-6	NA	CASSFGWGGRFSGADVLTF	TGTGCCAGCAGTTTCGGATGGGGGGGTCGATTCTCTGGGGCCGACGTCCTGACTTTC
NA	TRBV4-1	TRBJ1-1	NA	CASSGGHRMNTEAFF	TGCGCCAGCAGCGGGGGACACCGAATGAACACTGAAGCTTTCTTT
NA	TRBV7-9	TRBJ2-5	once	CASSEFDSRETQYF	TGTGCCAGCAGCGAGTTTGACAGTCGAGAGACCCAGTACTTC
NA	TRBV2	TRBJ1-6	NA	CASSDQAGSRMSPLHF	TGTGCCAGCAGTGATCAGGCGGGCTCGAGAATGTCACCCCTCCACTTT
TRBD1	TRBV28	TRBJ1-5	many	CASSPGTESNQPQHF	TGTGCCAGCAGTCCCGGGACAGAGAGCAATCAGCCCCAGCATTTT
NA	TRBV19	TRBJ1-1	NA	CASSSRGHLNTEAFF	TGTGCCAGTAGTTCAAGGGGACATTTGAACACTGAAGCTTTCTTT
NA	TRBV10-1	TRBJ2-5	NA	CASSDSGGGEETQYF	TGCGCCAGCAGTGATTCCGGCGGGGGCGAGGAGACCCAGTACTTC
NA	TRBV7-2	TRBJ2-3	many	CASSLELTELILDTQYF	TGTGCCAGCAGCCTAGAGTTGACGGAACTTATTTTGGATACGCAGTATTTT
NA	TRBV12-5	TRBJ2-1	NA	CASGQAPGSSYNEQFF	TGTGCTAGTGGTCAGGCCCCGGGGAGCTCCTACAATGAGCAGTTCTTC
NA	TRBV24-1	TRBJ2-1	NA	CATSDSSYNEQFF	TGTGCCACCAGTGATTCTTCGTACAATGAGCAGTTCTTC
NA	TRBV4-1	TRBJ1-1	NA	CASSQGDTGAFF	TGCGCCAGCAGCCAGGGGGACACGGGGGCTTTCTTT
TRBD1	TRBV6-5	TRBJ2-2	few	CASSYSWTGGTAGELFF	TGTGCCAGCAGTTACTCGTGGACAGGGGGCACAGCCGGGGAGCTGTTTTTT
NA	TRBV12-3/TRBV12-4	TRBJ2-1	few	CASRGHGDNEQFF	TGTGCCAGCAGGGGACACGGTGACAATGAGCAGTTCTTC
NA	TRBV28	TRBJ1-5	NA	CASTFWRGGNQPQHF	TGTGCCAGCACCTTCTGGCGGGGTGGCAATCAGCCCCAGCATTTT
NA	TRBV19	TRBJ2-5	few	CASSIEQGPGETQYF	TGTGCCAGTAGTATAGAACAGGGACCAGGAGAGACCCAGTACTTC
NA	TRBV10-3	TRBJ1-2	NA	CAISDIPPEAYGYTF	TGTGCCATCAGTGATATCCCCCCAGAAGCCTATGGCTACACCTTC
TRBD1	TRBV27	TRBJ2-2	NA	CASSTGQRQLFF	TGTGCCAGCAGTACGGGACAGAGGCAGCTGTTTTTT
NA	TRBV4-1	TRBJ1-6	NA	CASSQGQRSYNSPLHF	TGCGCCAGCAGCCAAGGACAGCGCTCCTATAATTCACCCCTCCACTTT
TRBD2	TRBV5-5	TRBJ2-1	few	CASSHSGEPQSYNEQFF	TGTGCCAGCAGCCATAGCGGGGAACCCCAATCCTACAATGAGCAGTTCTTC
NA	TRBV6-2/TRBV6-3	TRBJ1-5	NA	CVSSEWGGGLYQPQHF	TGTGTCAGCAGTGAATGGGGCGGGGGACTTTATCAGCCCCAGCATTTT